The source of this TCR beta chain is a study of blood T cell repertoires in COVID-19 (TCRdb year 2020). Background on the whole study: Collaborator samples came from the United States, Italy and Spain and covered acute and convalescent phases of COVID-19. The sample metadata nearly always contained a de-identified subject ID, COVID-19 status, age in years and sex. Deeply sampled blood TCRbeta repertoires from subjects exposed to, actively infected with, or recovered from COVID-19 were included in the dataset. The repertoires were released in a freely available public database intended as a resource for research on the immune response to SARS-CoV-2. Where HLA class I and class II types were available, the types were taken from metadata supplied by the sample provider, not from assay-based typing. Samples came from the ongoing ImmuneRACE study (first 160 participants) plus 1,254 subjects from 6 global collaborators. The material from the prospective study consisted of cDNA or gDNA derived from T cells, B-cell-depleted T cells, or PBMCs. Results and caveats for the whole study, not just this receptor: The amount of clinical and demographic metadata varied by source and participant and was provided uncurated.

The CDR1 and CDR2 encoded by the germline V gene (reference sequence) are LNHDA and SQIVND. V is pared back by 6 bases and J by 7 bases, with 12 bases lying between the germline termini. From its cysteine to its phenylalanine, the CDR3 spans 12 amino acids. CDR3 DNA is the only sequence kept; it has 36 bases, read in frame from the first base. TCRbeta CDR3 regions were amplified from genomic DNA by means of the immunoSEQ Assay, a bias-controlled multiplex PCR. The original pipeline was this. Within the assay, amplification of reference gene primers was used to estimate how many nucleated cells each sample contained. To quantify the absolute abundance of each unique TCRbeta CDR3 rearrangement, sequence reads were collapsed and filtered. For each sample, productive Simpson clonality was calculated by taking the square root of Simpson's diversity index across productive rearrangements. The table was pulled from immuneACCESS by TCRdb, which kept in-frame rearrangements only. Such tables lose some clones; where checked, under half of the loss comes from unresolved V genes, and the rest has no known cause. That table furnishes V, J and clone size, whereas the DNA furnished D and trimming. The sample profile shows a few hundred thousand clones; 70% to 90% of them were found once. The ten largest account for 8% to 9.5% of the sample.

Participants in the prospective study were enrolled through a virtual design, were aged roughly 18 to 90 years, and lived in approximately 24 United States geographic areas. In the prospective study, participants were assigned to cohorts based on the clinical history participants reported in a screening survey and a study questionnaire. ImmuneRACE Cohort 3 recovered participants were defined by two consecutive negative NP/OP PCR tests, healthcare professional clearance, or symptom resolution. Mobile phlebotomists in the prospective study collected whole blood, serum and a nasopharyngeal or oropharyngeal swab from every participant. Participants in the prospective study had the option to provide additional blood draws and questionnaires over an approximately 2-month period. Before DNA extraction, prospective study blood samples were shipped either frozen or at room temperature. With respect to this clone: The antigen it binds to is not known. No qualities accompany the bases; no much larger clone lies one base away.

The sequenced sample consisted of PBMCs or T cells enriched from blood (not recorded which). The V and J segments used are TRBV19 and TRBJ1-1; no D gene can be assigned with confidence. This TCR derives from a woman aged 60 to 75 who had recovered from COVID-19. In nucleotides, the sequence is TGTGCCAGTAGGTTCAGTTGGAGTGAAGCTTTCTTT. It codes for CASRFSWSEAFF.